This T cell receptor beta chain emerged from a study of blood T cells in healthy people across ages. General study results and limits: One million T cells yielded diversity estimates that were considered underestimates. No conclusive comparison of naive versus antigen-experienced cells was possible with unsorted PBMCs. The fall in TCR beta diversity per million T cells was roughly linear with age.

About this clonotype: Its antigen is unknown.

Germline loops: CDR1 SGHRS, CDR2 YFSETQ. The CDR3 has 14 residues. Sample-barcoded 5' priming and a J-beta primer mix drove a second PCR of roughly 6 to 12 cycles. TCRdb re-analysed the 5' RACE reads in MiXCR, keeping a single row per CDR3 protein. The sample lists hundreds of thousands of distinct CDR3 sequences, more than 20% occurring once. The rearrangement joins TRBV5-1 to TRBJ2-5; the D gene is possibly TRBD1 (5 bases). The J call may be faulty, since TRBJ2-7 better matches the DNA end. The TCR comes from a man aged 65 to 79 in good health. Material for sequencing was blood. The CDR3 loop reads CASSEQEWTYEQYF. CDR3 bases: TGCGCCAGCAGCGAACAGGAGTGGACCTACGAGCAGTACTTC.